This TCR beta chain came from a study of T cells after yellow fever vaccination (dated by TCRdb to the late 2010s). Some background on the complete study: Libraries from fractions with low cell numbers were prepared with the SMART-Seq v4 Ultra Low Input RNA kit. To track T-cell clones before and after primary and booster YFV17D yellow fever vaccination, bulk TCR alpha and beta repertoires were sequenced longitudinally. Two healthy male donors, one aged 18 to 30 and one aged 30 to 40 years, made up the cohort. Bulk PBMC replicates and cell subsets were isolated from blood drawn at multiple timepoints before and after both primary and secondary immunization. The paper's findings and limits, for the study overall: Compared with the primary T-cell response, the secondary T-cell response was weaker but faster, peaking on day 5 rather than day 15. A small fraction of clonotypes appeared in both the CD4 and CD8 compartments, likely as a result of convergent recombination. Most clones expanded after primary vaccination (approximately 96% of CD4 and 70% to 90% of CD8) were re-detected after the booster, suggesting that broad memory maintenance occurred. Only a couple of donors were included in the study, so the extent to which the findings can be generalized is limited. Computational filtering was needed because FACS-sorted repertoires could contain abundant contaminating clonotypes from the bulk population.

The instrument was an Illumina NovaSeq 6000. TCR cDNA was made using 5'RACE template switching, a step that added a universal primer site and unique molecular identifiers. cDNA synthesis was primed from both the TCR alpha and TCR beta constant segments. Libraries were amplified in two PCR steps, with sample barcodes and sequencing adapters added in the second step. Sequencing of libraries was done on Illumina HiSeq 2500 (2x100 bp) or NovaSeq (2x150 bp). In the authors' own workflow: MIGEC handled demultiplexing of reads and collapsing into UMI consensus sequences, while MiXCR performed V(D)J alignment. Vaccine-responding clonotypes were identified with edgeR using replicate PBMC samples, with FDR below 0.01 and a log2 fold change above 5 up to day 15 being required. Each bulk clonotype received a CD4 or CD8 identity based on whether the sequenced CD4 or CD8 repertoire contained that clonotype at higher abundance. TCRdb reprocessed the public reads (quality trimming at Q25 with fastp, clone calling with MiXCR) and kept in-frame beta chains. CDR3 protein duplicates are merged, each entry listing the most common genes and DNA. The V and J calls and clone size come from TCRdb's table, not from the authors' own analysis. For this sample the table gives about 300,000 distinct CDR3 sequences, of which about 4% were detected only once. The ten largest make up 20% to 25% of the sample.

Interpreted using the paper, the treatment or condition label stands for: live attenuated yellow fever vaccine strain. At every blood-draw timepoint, two biological replicates of bulk PBMCs were collected. PBMCs were isolated from peripheral blood using a standard Ficoll-Paque protocol. TriZol was used to extract RNA from bulk PBMCs, from CD4 and CD8 fractions, and from dextramer-positive and dextramer-negative fractions. V was cut back by 6 bases and J by 1 base, leaving a gap of 15 bases between them. The germline V gene encodes CDR1 MNHEY and CDR2 SVGEGT. Counted from cysteine to phenylalanine, this CDR3 has 15 amino acids. Of the read, only the CDR3 DNA is kept; its 45 bases are in frame from base 1. There are a few counts of this clonotype. No cognate antigen has been identified for it. Per-base qualities were not stored, and no clone one base away is much larger.

The sequencing used PBMCs, collected 5 days after the yellow fever booster vaccination. The chain is assembled from TRBV6-2 or TRBV6-3 and TRBJ1-2; the best D guess is TRBD1, with 5 bases matching. This TCR derives from a man in his late teens or twenties who received the YFV17D yellow fever vaccine. CDR3 reads: CASRTGTALNYGYTF. The DNA sequence reads TGTGCCAGCAGGACCGGGACGGCTCTTAACTATGGCTACACCTTC.